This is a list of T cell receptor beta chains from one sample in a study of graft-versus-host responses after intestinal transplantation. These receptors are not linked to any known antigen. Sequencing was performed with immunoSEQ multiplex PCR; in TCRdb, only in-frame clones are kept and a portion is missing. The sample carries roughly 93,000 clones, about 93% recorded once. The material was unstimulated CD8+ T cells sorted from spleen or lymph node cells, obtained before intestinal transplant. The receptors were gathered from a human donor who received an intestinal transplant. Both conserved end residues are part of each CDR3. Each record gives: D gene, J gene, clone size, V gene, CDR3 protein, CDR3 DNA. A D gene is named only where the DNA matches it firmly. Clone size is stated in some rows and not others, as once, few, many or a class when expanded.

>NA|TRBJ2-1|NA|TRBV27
CATRAAQNEQFF
TGTGCCACCCGAGCCGCCCAAAATGAGCAGTTCTTC
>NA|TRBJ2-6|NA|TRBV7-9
CASSLGAGANVLTF
TGTGCCAGCAGCTTAGGCGCTGGGGCCAACGTCCTGACTTTC
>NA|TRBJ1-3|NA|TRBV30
CAWSVTGTIYF
TGTGCCTGGAGTGTAACAGGCACCATATATTTT
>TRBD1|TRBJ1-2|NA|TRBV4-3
CASSPGQGASGYTF
TGCGCCAGCAGCCCGGGACAGGGGGCGAGTGGCTACACCTTC
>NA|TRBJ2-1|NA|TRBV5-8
CASSLAGNEQFF
TGTGCCAGCAGCTTGGCCGGGAATGAGCAGTTCTTC
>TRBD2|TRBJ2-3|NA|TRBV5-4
CASSGLAGPSTDTQYF
TGTGCCAGCAGCGGACTAGCGGGTCCTAGCACAGATACGCAGTATTTT
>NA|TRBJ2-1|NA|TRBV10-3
CAISGRGGYNEQFF
TGTGCCATCAGTGGAAGGGGGGGTTACAATGAGCAGTTCTTC
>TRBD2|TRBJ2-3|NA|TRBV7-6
CASSLAGGRSTDTQYF
TGTGCCAGCAGCTTAGCGGGCGGGAGAAGCACAGATACGCAGTATTTT
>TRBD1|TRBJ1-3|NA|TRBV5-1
CASSPVSGGTGNTIYF
TGCGCCAGCAGCCCTGTCTCAGGGGGGACTGGAAACACCATATATTTT
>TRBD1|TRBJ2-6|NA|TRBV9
CASSLRQGDSGANVLTF
TGTGCCAGCAGCTTACGACAGGGTGATTCTGGGGCCAACGTCCTGACTTTC
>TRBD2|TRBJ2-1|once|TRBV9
CASSVAGLAGSYNEQFF
TGTGCCAGCAGCGTAGCGGGACTAGCGGGCTCCTACAATGAGCAGTTCTTC
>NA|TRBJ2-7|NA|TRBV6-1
CASSEFVGGFYEQYF
TGTGCCAGCAGTGAATTCGTGGGGGGTTTCTACGAGCAGTACTTC
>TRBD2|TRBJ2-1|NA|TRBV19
CASSWIAGGDWDEQFF
TGTGCCAGTAGTTGGATAGCGGGGGGGGATTGGGATGAGCAGTTCTTC
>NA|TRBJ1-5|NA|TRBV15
CATSPVGALGQPQHF
TGTGCCACCAGCCCCGTGGGGGCGCTTGGTCAGCCCCAGCATTTT
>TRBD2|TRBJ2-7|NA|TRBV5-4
CASSRSGGADYEQYF
TGTGCCAGCAGCCGCAGCGGGGGGGCCGACTACGAGCAGTACTTC
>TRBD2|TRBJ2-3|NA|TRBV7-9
CASSLPTSGGELDTQYF
TGTGCCAGCAGCTTACCTACTAGCGGGGGGGAGCTTGATACGCAGTATTTT
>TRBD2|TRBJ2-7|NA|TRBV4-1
CASSPMGGGTSYEQYF
TGCGCCAGCAGCCCCATGGGCGGGGGGACATCCTACGAGCAGTACTTC
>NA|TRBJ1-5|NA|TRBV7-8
CASSLNQGVQPQHF
TGTGCCAGCAGCTTAAATCAGGGCGTTCAGCCCCAGCATTTT
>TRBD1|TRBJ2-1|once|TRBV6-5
CASSYPPDRVYNEQFF
TGTGCCAGCAGTTACCCCCCCGACAGGGTTTACAATGAGCAGTTCTTC
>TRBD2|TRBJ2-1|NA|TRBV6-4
CASSDSLAGHYNEQFF
TGTGCCAGCAGTGACTCACTAGCGGGCCACTACAATGAGCAGTTCTTC
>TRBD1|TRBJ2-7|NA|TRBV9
CASSVGDRIYSYEQYF
TGTGCCAGCAGCGTAGGGGACAGGATATACTCCTACGAGCAGTACTTC
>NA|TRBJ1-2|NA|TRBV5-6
CASSPQGSYGYTF
TGTGCCAGCAGCCCCCAGGGTTCTTATGGCTACACCTTC
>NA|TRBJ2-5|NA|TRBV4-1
CASSQVLSDGETQYF
TGCGCCAGCAGCCAAGTTTTAAGCGATGGGGAGACCCAGTACTTC
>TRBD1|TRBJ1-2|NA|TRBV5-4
CASKLWGQGNHGYTF
TGTGCCAGCAAACTATGGGGACAGGGGAACCATGGCTACACCTTC
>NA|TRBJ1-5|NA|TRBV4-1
CASSQAGTGDQPQHF
TGCGCCAGCAGCCAAGCAGGTACGGGGGATCAGCCCCAGCATTTT
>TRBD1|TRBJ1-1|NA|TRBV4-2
CASSQEGTAMNTEAFF
TGTGCCAGCAGCCAAGAGGGGACAGCCATGAACACTGAAGCTTTCTTT
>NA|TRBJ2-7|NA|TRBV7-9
CASSSFSYEQYF
TGTGCCAGCAGCTCCTTCTCCTACGAGCAGTACTTC
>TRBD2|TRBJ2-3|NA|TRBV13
CASSPRDGTSITDTQYF
TGTGCCAGCAGCCCCCGCGACGGGACTAGCATTACAGATACGCAGTATTTT
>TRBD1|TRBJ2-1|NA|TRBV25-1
CASSDHGQGGEQFF
TGTGCCAGCAGTGACCACGGACAGGGGGGAGAGCAGTTCTTC
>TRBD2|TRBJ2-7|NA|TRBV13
CASSPETSGAPYEQYF
TGTGCCAGCAGTCCGGAGACTAGCGGGGCGCCCTACGAGCAGTACTTC
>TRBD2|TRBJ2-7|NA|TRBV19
CASSIGGRAYEQYF
TGTGCCAGTAGTATAGGCGGGAGAGCCTACGAGCAGTACTTC
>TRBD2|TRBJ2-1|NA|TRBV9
CASSVELAGSYVEQFF
TGTGCCAGCAGCGTAGAGCTAGCGGGGTCCTATGTTGAGCAGTTCTTC
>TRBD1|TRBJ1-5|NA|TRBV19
CASSPGPTGARYQPQHF
TGTGCCAGTAGTCCGGGCCCGACAGGGGCCAGATATCAGCCCCAGCATTTT
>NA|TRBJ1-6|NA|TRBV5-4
CASSAGWYNSPLHF
TGTGCCAGCAGTGCAGGGTGGTATAATTCACCCCTCCACTTT
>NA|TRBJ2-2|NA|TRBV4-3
CASSQAPIGGTGELFF
TGCGCCAGCAGCCAAGCCCCCATCGGAGGCACCGGGGAGCTGTTTTTT
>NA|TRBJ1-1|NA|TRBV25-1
CASSSAGGLYTEAFF
TGTGCCAGCAGTTCCGCGGGGGGGCTTTATACTGAAGCTTTCTTT
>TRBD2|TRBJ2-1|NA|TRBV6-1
CAIAGGVEYNEQFF
TGTGCCATCGCCGGGGGGGTCGAATACAATGAGCAGTTCTTC
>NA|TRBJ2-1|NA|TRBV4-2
CASSPKWANEQFF
TGTGCCAGCAGCCCGAAGTGGGCCAATGAGCAGTTCTTC
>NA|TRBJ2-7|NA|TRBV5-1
CASNTGWEQYF
TGCGCCAGCAACACGGGGTGGGAGCAGTACTTC
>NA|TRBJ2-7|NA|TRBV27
CASSSGLSYEQYF
TGTGCCAGCAGTTCCGGACTCTCCTACGAGCAGTACTTC
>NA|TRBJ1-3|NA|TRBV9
CASSVNMLLGNTIYF
TGTGCCAGCAGCGTAAACATGCTGCTTGGAAACACCATATATTTT
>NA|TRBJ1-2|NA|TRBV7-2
CASSSLKAGRTYGYTF
TGTGCCAGCAGCTCCTTAAAAGCCGGACGGACATATGGCTACACCTTC
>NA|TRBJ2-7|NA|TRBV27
CASSFSPTYEQYF
TGTGCCAGCAGTTTTAGTCCCACCTACGAGCAGTACTTC
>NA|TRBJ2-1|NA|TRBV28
CASSLSVAHEQFF
TGTGCCAGCAGTTTATCCGTAGCACATGAGCAGTTCTTC
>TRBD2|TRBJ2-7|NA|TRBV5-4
CASSDGTSGNFYEQYF
TGTGCCAGCAGCGACGGGACTAGCGGGAATTTCTACGAGCAGTACTTC
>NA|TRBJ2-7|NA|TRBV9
CASSVGETYEQYF
TGTGCCAGCAGCGTTGGAGAAACCTACGAGCAGTACTTC
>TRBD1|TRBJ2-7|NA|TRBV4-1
CASSQGQGFYEQYF
TGCGCCAGCAGCCAAGGACAGGGGTTTTACGAGCAGTACTTC
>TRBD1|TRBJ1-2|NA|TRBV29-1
CSGWSATGIDDGYTF
TGCAGCGGATGGAGCGCGACAGGGATTGATGATGGCTACACCTTC
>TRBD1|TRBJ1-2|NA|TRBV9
CASSPGQGSTGYTF
TGTGCCAGCAGCCCCGGACAGGGATCGACTGGCTACACCTTC
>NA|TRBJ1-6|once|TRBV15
CATGTSSPLHF
TGTGCCACCGGGACAAGTTCACCCCTCCACTTT
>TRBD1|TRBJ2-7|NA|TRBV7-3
CASSYGTGNEQYF
TGTGCCAGCAGCTATGGGACAGGGAACGAGCAGTACTTC
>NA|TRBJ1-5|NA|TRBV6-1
CASSDAGNQPQHF
TGTGCCAGCAGTGACGCGGGAAATCAGCCCCAGCATTTT
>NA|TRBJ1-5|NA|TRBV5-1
CASSLGRESNQPQHF
TGCGCCAGCAGTTTGGGTCGGGAAAGCAATCAGCCCCAGCATTTT
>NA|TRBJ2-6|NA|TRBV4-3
CASSQDAGPGANVLTF
TGCGCCAGCAGCCAAGATGCAGGGCCCGGGGCCAACGTCCTGACTTTC
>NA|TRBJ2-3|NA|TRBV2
CASDGLEVQYF
TGTGCCAGCGACGGACTGGAAGTGCAGTATTTT
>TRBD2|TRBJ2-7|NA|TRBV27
CASSPAFVTRGAYEQYF
TGTGCCAGCAGTCCCGCTTTCGTAACGCGGGGGGCCTACGAGCAGTACTTC
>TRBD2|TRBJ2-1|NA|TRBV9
CASSATTEGGRSYNEQFF
TGTGCCAGCAGCGCTACCACCGAGGGAGGGAGATCCTACAATGAGCAGTTCTTC
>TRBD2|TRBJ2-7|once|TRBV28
CASSRLAGARYEQYF
TGTGCCAGCAGTCGACTAGCGGGAGCTAGGTACGAGCAGTACTTC
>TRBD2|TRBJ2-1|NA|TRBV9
CASSRTSDSYNEQFF
TGTGCCAGCAGCAGGACTAGCGACTCCTACAATGAGCAGTTCTTC
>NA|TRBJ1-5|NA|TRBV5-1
CASSPGDSNQPQHF
TGCGCCAGCAGTCCAGGGGATAGCAATCAGCCCCAGCATTTT